The 31 T cell receptor beta chains below come from one sample, sequenced in a study of T cells in Graves' hyperthyroidism and ophthalmopathy. Amplification of TCR beta CDR3 regions used RNA as the template. When the TCR CDR3 underwent first-round RT-PCR, the HTBI primer set was used. Via MiXCR, TCRdb re-called the multiplex PCR reads, giving one row per CDR3 protein. The sample has 490,000 or so distinct CDR3 sequences; 20% to 25% are singletons. Sequencing was performed on blood. The receptors were sampled from a woman in her 70s with Graves' ophthalmopathy.

In regard to this clonotype: At one end the junction does not follow the germline gene, possibly because of a read error. This chain links TRBV19 with TRBJ2-1; no definite D call. The length of the CDR3 is 15 residues. Germline V gives CDR1 LNHDA, CDR2 SQIVND (reference sequence). CDR3 sequence: CASSMAVGLYNGQFF. The CDR3, as DNA: TGTGCCAGTAGTATGGCTGTTGGCCTATACAATGGGCAGTTCTTC.

This clonotype was detected a few times. This chain connects TRBV6-1 to TRBJ2-2; the D gene is possibly TRBD2 (5 bases). V lost 5 bases, J lost 8 bases, and 15 bases lay in between. This CDR3 is 14 amino acids long. Germline lookup yields CDR1 MNHNS and CDR2 SASEGT. CDR3 loop: CASSPSGRRGELFF. The CDR3 DNA is TGTGCCAGCAGTCCGAGCGGCCGGAGGGGGGAGCTGTTTTTT.

The chain uses TRBV19 and TRBJ1-4, with TRBD1 as a possible D gene (5 bases). CDR3 length equals 16 residues. V was trimmed by 7 bases and J by 4 bases, leaving 19 bases between them. In germline, CDR1 is LNHDA, CDR2 SQIVND (reference sequence). The CDR3 region has the DNA TGTGCCAGTAAAGGGTTAGAGGGACGGTATAATGAAAAACTGTTTTTT. Amino acid sequence: CASKGLEGRYNEKLFF.

The CDR3 spells CSARGAGTTPNEQFF. The CDR3 region has the DNA TGCAGTGCTAGGGGGGCCGGAACTACCCCCAATGAGCAGTTCTTC. The chain couples TRBV20-1 to TRBJ2-1; D might be TRBD1 (6 bases). Between the trimmed V and J ends, which lost 3 bases and 6 bases, there was a span of 18 bases. The CDR3 is 15 amino acids. Germline V lookup: CDR1 DFQATT, CDR2 SNEGSKA (reference sequence).

This clonotype occurred a few times. The chain employs TRBV24-1 and TRBJ1-6; D may be TRBD1 (6 bases). CDR3 length equals 17 residues. CDR1 is KGHDR and CDR2 is SFDVKD in the germline V gene. The germline V and J ends were trimmed by 1 base and 10 bases, with 19 bases remaining between them. The CDR3 DNA follows: TGTGCCACCAGTGATTTAACAGGGCGGCGGGTTGGATCACCCCTCCACTTT. Translating it yields CATSDLTGRRVGSPLHF.

This clonotype was observed a few times. The chain employs TRBV7-8 and TRBJ1-5, with unresolved D. Per the germline V gene, CDR1 is SGHVS and CDR2 is FQNEAQ. V lost 6 bases and J lost 5, with 17 bases in between. The CDR3 totals 15 residues. CDR3 loop: CASSSMSGSHQPQHF. The CDR3 nucleotides read TGTGCCAGCAGTTCGATGTCGGGGTCTCATCAGCCCCAGCATTTT.

The gene calls are TRBV4-3 and TRBJ2-5; D is undetermined. The CDR3 totals 16 residues. The V end was cut by 1 base, the J end by 4 bases, with 16 bases between. Germline loops: CDR1 LGHNA, CDR2 YSLEER. CDR3 bases: TGCGCCAGCAGCCAAGGTGGCAGGCCGGGCGGAGAGACCCAGTACTTC. It translates to CASSQGGRPGGETQYF.

The table lists this clonotype with many counts. The V and J genes are TRBV7-2 and TRBJ2-1; 8 nucleotides line up with TRBD2. CDR3 length: 17 residues. Trimming at V came to 1 base and at J to 2 bases, leaving 7 bases not matched to a gene. CDR1 is SGHTA, CDR2 FQGNSA, per germline. CDR3 region: CASSLVGVAGTYNEQFF. The CDR3 DNA reads as TGTGCCAGCAGCTTAGTTGGGGTAGCGGGGACCTACAATGAGCAGTTCTTC. The full variable domain, its missing parts supplied by reference TRBV7-2 and TRBJ2-1, is GAGVSQSPSNKVTEKGKDVELRCDPISGHTALYWYRQSLGQGLEFLIYFQGNSAPDKSGLPSDRFSAERTGGSVSTLTIQRTQQEDSAVYLCASSLVGVAGTYNEQFFGPGTRLTVL.

As regards this clonotype: One base away lies a much larger clone, so this may be a sequencing read error. V and J are TRBV2 and TRBJ2-5; D is perhaps TRBD2 (5 bases). Germline V lookup: CDR1 SNHLY, CDR2 FYNNEI. The V and J ends lost 2 bases and 4 bases respectively, with 14 bases between them. The CDR3 covers 15 residues. The CDR3 sequence: CASSEIRTPPETQYF. Here the CDR3 DNA reads TGTGCCAGCAGTGAAATCAGGACTCCTCCAGAGACCCAGTACTTC.

The V gene is TRBV6-5, the J gene TRBJ1-6; 10 nucleotides line up with TRBD1. Germline V gene lookup returns CDR1 MNHEY and CDR2 SVGAGI. The CDR3 is 15 residues long. Unmatched junction bases numbered 2, after V lost 0 bases and J lost 9 bases. CDR3 residues: CASSYSGTGASPLHF. The DNA of the CDR3 is TGTGCCAGCAGTTACTCCGGGACAGGGGCTTCACCCCTCCACTTT.

Comment on this clonotype: With a much larger clone just one base away, this may be a read error. V is TRBV12-3 or TRBV12-4 and J is TRBJ2-2; D gene ambiguous. Trimming took off 4 bases at V and 6 bases at J, with 6 bases between the two ends. The CDR3 consists of 12 residues. DNA of the CDR3: TGTGCCAGCAGTTCGTTCGCCGGGGAGCTGTTTTTT. It specifies CASSSFAGELFF.

This clonotype showed up just a few times. The chain recombines TRBV27 with TRBJ1-1; D ambiguous. Per the germline V gene, CDR1 is MNHEY and CDR2 is SMNVEV (reference sequence). The CDR3 is made up of 14 amino acids. Trimming shortened V by 4 bases and J by 3 bases, and 12 bases separated the two germline ends. In DNA, the CDR3 is TGTGCCAGCAGTTCAAAGGGTAGGTACACTGAAGCTTTCTTT. It yields the protein CASSSKGRYTEAFF.

The sample holds a few counts of this clonotype. This chain links TRBV20-1 with TRBJ1-1; D is unclear. The CDR3 totals 14 residues. CDR1 is DFQATT and CDR2 is SNEGSKA in the germline V gene (reference sequence). V was trimmed by 1 base and J by 0 bases, leaving 9 bases between them. CDR3 in DNA: TGCAGTGCTAGAGTCGGGCAGATGAACACTGAAGCTTTCTTT. The encoded protein is CSARVGQMNTEAFF.

The sample holds a few counts of this clonotype. The chain recombines TRBV5-1 with TRBJ1-2; tentatively, D is TRBD1 (6 bases). Germline CDR1 reads SGHRS; CDR2 reads YFSETQ. The CDR3 length is 14 residues. V was pared by 0 bases and J by 6 bases, with 12 bases between. The CDR3 loop reads CASSLGGGSDGYTF. The CDR3 DNA sequence: TGCGCCAGCAGCTTGGGAGGGGGATCAGATGGCTACACCTTC.

This clonotype was recorded a few times. An end of the junction differs from the germline gene, which may be a read error. This chain uses TRBV9 with TRBJ2-1; perhaps TRBD1 as D (7 bases). Germline loops: CDR1 SGDLS, CDR2 YYNGEE. This CDR3 contains 18 residues. The CDR3 DNA is TGTGCCAGCAGCGTAGAGGGGGCGGGATCGGATAGGGGCAATCAGCAGTTCTTC. Translated: CASSVEGAGSDRGNQQFF.

This chain links TRBV4-3 with TRBJ2-1, with D unclear. The germline V and J ends were trimmed by 0 bases and 5 bases, with 5 bases remaining between them. The germline V gene encodes CDR1 LGHNA and CDR2 YSLEER. This CDR3 has 13 residues. The chain's CDR3 is CASSQDEDNEQFF. In DNA form, the CDR3 reads TGCGCCAGCAGCCAAGACGAGGACAATGAGCAGTTCTTC.

This clonotype was seen a handful of times. The chain recombines TRBV10-1 with TRBJ1-3; 7 bases are shared with TRBD1. The germline V gene has CDR1 WNHNN and CDR2 SYGVQD (reference sequence). The CDR3 totals 14 residues. The J segment lost 0 bases and the V segment lost 10 bases, leaving 6 bases of the junction unmatched. The CDR3 bases are TGCGCCATTCCGGGACAGAGCTCTGGAAACACCATATATTTT. This codes for CAIPGQSSGNTIYF.

The chain carries TRBV10-3 and TRBJ2-7; D unclear. The CDR3 length is 12 residues. V dropped 3 bases and J dropped 2 bases, with 5 bases sitting between them. Germline-derived CDR1 and CDR2 are ENHRY and SYGVKD. CDR3: CAISDYPYEQYF. The CDR3 DNA reads as TGTGCCATCAGTGACTACCCCTACGAGCAGTACTTC.

This clonotype was seen only a few times. This chain links TRBV12-5 with TRBJ2-7; 8 bases fit TRBD2. In germline, CDR1 is LGHNT, CDR2 FRNRAP. V was clipped by 0 bases and J by 1 base; unmatched bases: 5. This CDR3 comprises 16 residues. DNA for the CDR3: TGTGCTAGTGGTTTGGTAGTCACTAGCGGTTCCTACGAGCAGTACTTC. This codes for CASGLVVTSGSYEQYF.

This clonotype was found a few times. The chain recombines TRBV12-5 with TRBJ2-2, with 8 bases lining up with TRBD1. Looked up from germline, CDR1 is LGHNT and CDR2 is FRNRAP. CDR3 length: 16 amino acids. V lost 0 bases and J lost 7; bases outside the gene matches: 7. CDR3 residues: CASGLVGGQGIGELFF. CDR3 nucleotide sequence: TGTGCTAGTGGTTTGGTAGGCGGACAGGGCATCGGGGAGCTGTTTTTT.

A few counts support this clonotype. The gene calls are TRBV30 and TRBJ2-3; D unresolved. V lost 1 base and J lost 2, with 13 bases in between. The CDR3 extends over 15 amino acids. Germline V lookup: CDR1 GTSNPN, CDR2 SVGIG (reference sequence). The CDR3 DNA sequence: TGTGCCTGGAGTGGGGTGGGCAGCAACACAGATACGCAGTATTTT. Encoded protein: CAWSGVGSNTDTQYF.

The chain uses TRBV20-1 and TRBJ2-3; possible D gene TRBD1, 5 bases. Trimming stripped 2 bases from V and 2 bases from J, with 11 bases between. The CDR3 has 14 amino acids. CDR1 DFQATT and CDR2 SNEGSKA come from the germline V gene (reference sequence). The CDR3 bases are TGCAGTGCTAGACAGGGTTCCCTCACAGATACGCAGTATTTT. Translating it yields CSARQGSLTDTQYF.

This clonotype was found a few times. The rearrangement links TRBV19 to TRBJ2-7; TRBD2 might be the D (6 bases). V was shortened by 3 bases and J by 0 bases, with 9 bases between the two germline ends. The germline gives CDR1 LNHDA, CDR2 SQIVND (reference sequence). The CDR3 extends over 14 amino acids. The CDR3 DNA follows: TGTGCCAGTAGTATGGGGGGTATCTCCTACGAGCAGTACTTC. Amino acid sequence: CASSMGGISYEQYF.

At least ten counts were recorded for this clonotype. The J gene is TRBJ2-7, the V gene TRBV3-1; TRBD2 matches 9 bases. Germline CDR1 and CDR2: LGHDT and YNNKEL (reference sequence). The CDR3 length is 15 residues. The J segment lost 5 bases and the V segment lost 4 bases, leaving 9 bases of the junction unmatched. CDR3 residues: CASSPDSGSGNEQYF. CDR3 coding DNA: TGTGCCAGCAGCCCAGATAGCGGGAGTGGTAACGAGCAGTACTTC.

This clonotype was seen only a few times. This rearrangement joins TRBV6-5 to TRBJ2-1, with 10 bases matching TRBD2. The germline gives CDR1 MNHEY, CDR2 SVGAGI. Germline trimming cut 0 bases from V and 4 bases from J; bases unmatched to any gene: 6. The CDR3 runs to 17 residues. CDR3: CASSYSLSSGGYNEQFF. In nucleotides, the CDR3 is TGTGCCAGCAGTTACTCGCTATCTAGCGGGGGATACAATGAGCAGTTCTTC.

The chain uses TRBV6-1 and TRBJ2-7; 10 positions agree with TRBD2. Germline V CDR1 and CDR2: MNHNS, SASEGT. The CDR3 contains 15 residues. Trimming took 3 bases from V and 5 from J; bases not matched to a gene: 7. The CDR3 DNA sequence: TGTGCCAGCAGTGACATAGCGGGAGGCTTTAACGAGCAGTACTTC. Protein sequence: CASSDIAGGFNEQYF.

This clonotype occurred many times. J is TRBJ2-1 and V is TRBV15, with D maybe TRBD2 (6 bases). V lost 3 bases, J lost 0 bases, and 12 bases lay in between. This CDR3 is 16 amino acids long. Germline V gene lookup returns CDR1 LNHNV and CDR2 YYDKDF (reference sequence). CDR3 region: CATSRGEEVSYNEQFF. CDR3 nucleotides: TGTGCCACCAGCAGGGGGGAGGAAGTCTCCTACAATGAGCAGTTCTTC.

On this clonotype: Being one base from a much bigger clone, this may be a read error. V gene TRBV12-3 or TRBV12-4 combines with J gene TRBJ1-4, with D perhaps matching TRBD1 (6 bases). Trimming stripped 6 bases from V and 8 bases from J, with 16 bases between. The CDR3 is 14 amino acids. CDR3 nucleotides: TGTGCCAGCAGACCGGCAGGGGCCCGGGAAAAACTGTTTTTT. Residues: CASRPAGAREKLFF.

This clonotype was observed many times. The chain employs TRBV20-1 and TRBJ1-2, with 7 bases matching TRBD1. Per germline, CDR1 DFQATT and CDR2 SNEGSKA (reference sequence). The J segment lost 1 base and the V segment lost 8 bases, leaving 10 bases of the junction unmatched. This CDR3 is built from 14 residues. The CDR3 DNA reads TGCAGTACCACACAGGGGCTAGTTAACTATGGCTACACCTTC. This encodes CSTTQGLVNYGYTF.

This clonotype occurred many times. V and J are TRBV28 and TRBJ2-7; TRBD2 aligns across 13 bases. CDR3 length equals 15 residues. Germline lookup yields CDR1 MDHEN and CDR2 SYDVKM. V gave up 6 bases and J gave up 4 bases; unmatched junction bases: 6. CDR3 bases: TGTGCCAGCAGCCCTGGACTAGCGGGAGAGTACGAGCAGTACTTC. It specifies CASSPGLAGEYEQYF.

The genes are TRBV20-1 and TRBJ2-7, with 7 bases aligning to TRBD2. The CDR3 sequence is 14 residues long. With V trimmed by 4 bases and J by 6 bases, 12 bases remained unmatched. The germline gives CDR1 DFQATT, CDR2 SNEGSKA (reference sequence). The chain's CDR3 is CSAKTGGGRAEQYF. CDR3 in DNA: TGCAGTGCTAAGACGGGGGGAGGGAGGGCCGAGCAGTACTTC.